This TCR beta chain was sequenced for a study of CD8+ T cells in alopecia areata. Study overall: Treated patients were given oral tofacitinib, which was dosed at 5 to 10 mg twice daily.

Notes on the study in general: Affected lesional scalp, above all in alopecia totalis/universalis, was more clonal than normal scalp.

Extraction of RNA preceded its reverse transcription into cDNA, which served as the sequencing template. Assay used: immunoSEQ multiplex PCR; TCRdb lists only in-frame clones, some missing. The sample consists of about 140,000 clones, around 58% of them appearing once. In this sample, this clone turned up a few times. The antigen remains unidentified. The V end lost 6 bases, the J end lost 1 base, and 12 bases lay between the germline ends. CDR1 and CDR2 from the germline V gene are MNHEY and SVGAGI. The CDR3 runs to 14 residues. This chain connects TRBV6-5 to TRBJ1-1; the D gene is possibly TRBD1 (6 bases). Sequences were derived from CD4+ T cells sorted from blood, sampled at week 0. The TCR sequence derives from a human donor with alopecia areata. CDR3 sequence reads: CASRSRGGNTEAFF. CDR3 DNA: TGTGCCAGCAGGTCCCGAGGGGGGAACACTGAAGCTTTCTTT.